This T cell receptor (beta chain) was identified in a study of T cells after yellow fever vaccination. Study observations and caveats: Overlap between CD4 and CD8 compartments was detected for a small share of clonotypes.

5'RACE template switching added a universal primer site and UMIs to TCR cDNA. Via MiXCR, TCRdb re-called the 5' RACE reads, giving one row per CDR3 protein. There are about 340,000 distinct CDR3 sequences in the sample; about 4% occur only once, and 24% lies in the top ten. This clonotype was seen repeatedly, ten times or more. Its antigen is as yet unknown. Germline lookup yields CDR1 SNHLY and CDR2 FYNNEI. The CDR3 extends over 14 amino acids. V lost 7 bases and J 2 bases, leaving 14 bases between the germline ends. This receptor was taken from a man aged 18-30 years who received the YFV17D yellow fever vaccine. The specimen was PBMCs, collected 5 days after the yellow fever booster vaccination. The chain employs TRBV2 and TRBJ1-1; D remains ambiguous. CDR3 nucleotides: TGTGCCAGCAAGAAAGGATTTGAAAACACTGAAGCTTTCTTT. Translating gives CASKKGFENTEAFF.